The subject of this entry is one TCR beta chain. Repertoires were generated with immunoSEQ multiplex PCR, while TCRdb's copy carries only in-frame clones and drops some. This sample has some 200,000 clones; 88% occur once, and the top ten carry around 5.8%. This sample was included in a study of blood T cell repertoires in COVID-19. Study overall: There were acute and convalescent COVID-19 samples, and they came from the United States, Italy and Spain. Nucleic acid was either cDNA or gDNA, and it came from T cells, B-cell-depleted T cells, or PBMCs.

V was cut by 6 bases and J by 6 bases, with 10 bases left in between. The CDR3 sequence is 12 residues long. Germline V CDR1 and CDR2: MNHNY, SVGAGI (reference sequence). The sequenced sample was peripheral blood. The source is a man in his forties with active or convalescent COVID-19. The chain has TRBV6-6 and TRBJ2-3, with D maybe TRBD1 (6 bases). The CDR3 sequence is CASRLDRDTQYF. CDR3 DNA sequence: TGTGCCAGCAGATTAGACAGGGATACGCAGTATTTT.